Presented here are 27 T cell receptor beta chains from one specimen sequenced in a study of T cells in tumors after PD-1 blockade (dated by TCRdb to about 2019). Receptor libraries were prepared by the immunoSEQ multiplex PCR assay. TCRdb mirrors the immuneACCESS table, restricted to in-frame sequences. Some clones are absent from its copies; in checked studies, under half trace to an unresolved V gene, and the reason for the others is unknown. The sample table holds more than 40,000 clones, of which approximately 80% were seen once. The ten largest clones add up to 8.7% of the sample. The material sequenced was PBMCs, taken before anti-PD-1 therapy. Every receptor here comes from a human donor with advanced basal cell or squamous cell carcinoma (not recorded which).

This chain connects TRBV5-6 to TRBJ2-7, with D unclear. From germline, CDR1 is SGHDT and CDR2 YYEEEE. This CDR3 has 13 amino acids. Trimming pared 1 base from V and 0 bases from J, leaving 5 bases between. The CDR3 nucleotides are TGTGCCAGCAGCTTGTATCCCTCCTACGAGCAGTACTTC. Translated, it gives CASSLYPSYEQYF.

The sample holds a few counts of this clone. The chain uses TRBV5-5 and TRBJ2-5; possibly TRBD1 or TRBD2 for D (5 bases each). Germline V lookup: CDR1 SGHKS, CDR2 YYEKEE (reference sequence). The germline V and J ends were trimmed by 3 bases and 4 bases, with 16 bases remaining between them. The CDR3 runs to 15 residues. For the CDR3, the DNA is TGTGCCAGCAGCTGGGGGTCTCCCGGTGGAGAGACCCAGTACTTC. This translates into CASSWGSPGGETQYF.

This clone was counted a single time. The V and J genes are TRBV5-6 and TRBJ2-7; no firm D call. The CDR3 consists of 13 residues. Between the trimmed V and J ends, which lost 4 bases and 0 bases, there was a span of 8 bases. Per the germline V gene, CDR1 is SGHDT and CDR2 is YYEEEE. The CDR3 nucleotides are TGTGCCAGCAGCCGCCTGAGCTCCTACGAGCAGTACTTC. It is translated as CASSRLSSYEQYF.

The chain combines TRBV3-1 (or the pseudogene TRBV3-2) with TRBJ2-1; 15 nucleotides align to TRBD2. The CDR3 is 16 amino acids. J was trimmed by 8 bases and V by 3 bases; bases with no gene match: 5. Germline CDR1 is LGHDT and CDR2 is YNNKEL (reference sequence). The CDR3 protein is CASSQGLAGGGHEQFF. The DNA of the CDR3 is TGTGCCAGCAGCCAGGGACTAGCGGGGGGCGGGCATGAGCAGTTCTTC.

J is TRBJ1-5 and V is TRBV21-1; TRBD1, the D gene given by the table, was not confirmed from the DNA. TRBV21-1 is a pseudogene locus. This CDR3 region has 16 residues. The CDR3 DNA is TGTGCCAGCAGCAAACCAGGACACTATAGCAATCAGCCCCAGCATTTT. This translates into CASSKPGHYSNQPQHF.

The chain couples TRBV23-1 to TRBJ1-1; TRBD1 matches 7 bases. TRBV23-1 is designated an ORF whose function remains uncertain. This CDR3 is 14 amino acids long. V was pared by 6 bases and J by 1 base, with 5 bases of the junction left unmatched. CDR3: CASSRGTANTEAFF. The CDR3 DNA is TGCGCCAGCAGCCGCGGGACAGCGAACACTGAAGCTTTCTTT.

CDR3 in amino acids: CASSVGGAFNEQFF. The CDR3 region has the DNA TGTGCCAGCAGTGTCGGGGGCGCATTCAATGAGCAGTTCTTC. This chain connects TRBV25-1 to TRBJ2-1; D might be TRBD1 or TRBD2, each matching 6 bases. The germline gives CDR1 MGHDK, CDR2 SYGVNS. The length of the CDR3 is 14 residues. Trimming removed 4 bases from V and 6 bases from J, with 13 bases in between.

This chain joins TRBV14 and TRBJ2-5; possibly TRBD2 for D (6 bases). The germline CDR1 and CDR2 sequences are SGHDN and FVKESK. This CDR3 spans 13 amino acids. Trimming took 4 bases from V and 2 from J, leaving 8 bases between them. The CDR3 DNA reads TGTGCCAGCAGCCGGGGGGTTCAAGAGACCCAGTACTTC. Protein product: CASSRGVQETQYF.

The chain is built from TRBV5-1 and TRBJ2-3; 9 bases fit TRBD2. Trimming at V came to 0 bases and at J to 6 bases, leaving 11 bases not matched to a gene. Germline-derived CDR1 and CDR2 are SGHRS and YFSETQ. This CDR3 region has 17 residues. CDR3 region: CASSLGTRGGAGDTQYF. Here the CDR3 DNA reads TGCGCCAGCAGCTTGGGGACTCGCGGGGGGGCCGGGGATACGCAGTATTTT.

Regarding this clone: Its ends do not fully match the called genes, so a read error is possible. J is TRBJ2-7 and V is TRBV7-8, with TRBD2 identical over 10 bases. The length of the CDR3 is 13 residues. The germline CDR1 and CDR2 sequences are SGHVS and FQNEAQ. This chain's CDR3 is CASSLAGDYEQYF. The DNA of the CDR3 is TGTGCCAGCAGCCTAGCGGGAGACTACGAGCAGTACTTC.

This chain uses TRBV3-1 (or the pseudogene TRBV3-2) with TRBJ2-1; unclear D gene. Germline CDR1 and CDR2: LGHDT and YNNKEL (reference sequence). Between the trimmed V and J ends, which lost 1 base and 10 bases, there was a span of 8 bases. The CDR3 contains 12 residues. The CDR3 DNA is TGTGCCAGCAGCCAAGGGATAAGCGAGCAGTTCTTC. As protein: CASSQGISEQFF.

This sequence joins TRBV19 and TRBJ2-7; the D gene is possibly TRBD2 (6 bases). Germline V lookup: CDR1 LNHDA, CDR2 SQIVND (reference sequence). V gave up 10 bases and J gave up 3 bases, with 16 bases separating them. The CDR3 has 13 amino acids. CDR3 in amino acids: CATVPAGGYEQYF. As DNA, the CDR3 is TGTGCCACGGTACCCGCCGGGGGCTACGAGCAGTACTTC.

The chain recombines TRBV2 with TRBJ1-3; D is possibly TRBD1 (6 bases). CDR3 length: 15 residues. V lost 6 bases to trimming and J lost 4 bases, with 16 bases between them. Germline CDR1 SNHLY, CDR2 FYNNEI. CDR3 nucleotide sequence: TGTGCCAGCAGCGGGGGGGCGGGCTTGGGAAACACCATATATTTT. Its translation: CASSGGAGLGNTIYF.

By share, this clone ranks as medium-sized (0.01 to 0.1%). This chain joins TRBV5-6 and TRBJ1-2, with D possibly matching TRBD1 (5 bases). With 5 bases removed from V and 4 bases from J, the gap between germline ends came to 9 bases. There are 12 residues in the CDR3. Per the germline V gene, CDR1 is SGHDT and CDR2 is YYEEEE. The CDR3 is CASSRDFYGYTF. The CDR3 DNA reads as TGTGCCAGCAGTCGGGACTTCTATGGCTACACCTTC. Full variable domain (rest looked up from reference TRBV5-6 and TRBJ1-2): DAGVTQSPTHLIKTRGQQVTLRCSPKSGHDTVSWYQQALGQGPQFIFQYYEEEERQRGNFPDRFSGHQFPNYSSELNVNALLLGDSALYLCASSRDFYGYTFGSGTRLTVV.

The chain uses TRBV19 and TRBJ2-2, with D possibly matching TRBD2 (6 bases). V lost 3 bases and J 4 bases, leaving 9 bases between the germline ends. Germline CDR1 LNHDA, CDR2 SQIVND (reference sequence). The CDR3 consists of 14 residues. Written as DNA, the CDR3 is TGTGCCAGTAGTATCGGGAGAGGCACCGGGGAGCTGTTTTTT. This translates into CASSIGRGTGELFF.

This clone was detected once. J is TRBJ2-3 and V is TRBV9; D call uncertain. Germline lookup yields CDR1 SGDLS and CDR2 YYNGEE. The CDR3 is 14 residues long. V was pared by 3 bases and J by 3 bases, with 11 bases between. The DNA of the CDR3 is TGTGCCAGCAGCGCCGGTGGGGTAACAGATACGCAGTATTTT. Its translation: CASSAGGVTDTQYF.

The chain combines TRBV6-4 with TRBJ1-2; 7 bases line up with TRBD1. Trimming cost V 0 bases and J 1 base; bases outside gene matches: 5. The CDR3 is made up of 16 amino acids. CDR1 is MRHNA, CDR2 SNTAGT, per germline. The CDR3 DNA follows: TGTGCCAGCAGTGACTCGGCCCGGGACAGTAACTATGGCTACACCTTC. Translated, it gives CASSDSARDSNYGYTF.

The V and J genes are TRBV10-3 and TRBJ2-1; 8 positions agree with TRBD1. The germline gives CDR1 ENHRY, CDR2 SYGVKD. CDR3 length: 15 amino acids. V trimming: 3 bases; J trimming: 8 bases; junction bases outside the gene matches: 9. CDR3 bases: TGTGCCATCAGTGAAGCTACAGGGGGTTGGGATGAGCAGTTCTTC. Residues: CAISEATGGWDEQFF.

This sequence joins TRBV5-4 and TRBJ2-2; D may be TRBD1 (6 bases). V lost 4 bases and J 6 bases, leaving 19 bases between the germline ends. The length of the CDR3 is 16 residues. Germline CDR1 SGHNT, CDR2 YYREEE (reference sequence). The CDR3 is CASSQFSGTTSGELFF. The CDR3 nucleotides read TGTGCCAGCAGCCAATTCTCCGGGACAACTTCCGGGGAGCTGTTTTTT.

The chain joins TRBV28 to TRBJ2-7, with 11 positions matching TRBD2. Germline trimming cut 5 bases from V and 3 bases from J; bases unmatched to any gene: 18. The CDR3 length is 19 residues. Germline V gene data show CDR1 as MDHEN and CDR2 as SYDVKM. The CDR3 DNA follows: TGTGCCAGCAGTCTGCCGGGACAGGAGTTAGCGGGAGGGGGCTACGAGCAGTACTTC. Residues: CASSLPGQELAGGGYEQYF.

Only one count was recorded for this clone. V gene TRBV29-1 combines with J gene TRBJ2-5; tentatively, D is TRBD1 or TRBD2 (6 bases each). The CDR3 covers 13 residues. CDR1 is SQVTM, CDR2 ANQGSEA, per germline. The germline V and J ends were trimmed by 2 bases and 5 bases, with 12 bases remaining between them. Here the CDR3 DNA reads TGCAGCGTTGAACCAGGGGCGGGGGAGACCCAGTACTTC. This translates into CSVEPGAGETQYF.

This clone was detected once. The V call is TRBV19, the J call TRBJ1-1; D is undetermined. CDR3 length: 14 amino acids. Trimming removed 6 bases from V and 10 bases from J, with 21 bases in between. Per the germline V gene, CDR1 is LNHDA and CDR2 is SQIVND (reference sequence). The CDR3 spells CASRQTVVPLPAFF. CDR3 DNA: TGTGCCAGTAGACAAACGGTGGTTCCCCTCCCAGCTTTCTTT. Combining the CDR3 with reference TRBV19 and TRBJ1-1 gives the whole variable domain DGGITQSPKYLFRKEGQNVTLSCEQNLNHDAMYWYRQDPGQGLRLIYYSQIVNDFQKGDIAEGYSVSREKKESFPLTVTSAQKNPTAFYLCASRQTVVPLPAFFGQGTRLTVV.

In its sample, this clone was seen once. The rearrangement links TRBV29-1 to TRBJ1-1; 7 positions agree with TRBD1. CDR3 size: 13 residues. The germline V gene encodes CDR1 SQVTM and CDR2 ANQGSEA. Unmatched junction bases numbered 8, after V lost 5 bases and J lost 5 bases. In DNA, the CDR3 is TGCAGCGTTCTCGGACAGGTTGGAACTGAAGCTTTCTTT. This gives the protein CSVLGQVGTEAFF.

The chain uses TRBV7-9 and TRBJ1-1; D is unclear. The CDR3 consists of 15 residues. Germline assignment: CDR1 SEHNR and CDR2 FQNEAQ (reference sequence). V dropped 5 bases and J dropped 2 bases, with 15 bases sitting between them. The CDR3 DNA sequence: TGTGCCAGCAGCCCACCCCCAGTGGGAAACACTGAAGCTTTCTTT. It encodes CASSPPPVGNTEAFF.

DNA for the CDR3: TGTGCCAGCAGACCTCAGGGATCTGGAAACACCATATATTTT. It encodes CASRPQGSGNTIYF. The genes are TRBV2 and TRBJ1-3; tentatively, D is TRBD1 (5 bases). Per germline, CDR1 SNHLY and CDR2 FYNNEI. Trimming removed 6 bases from V and 1 base from J, with 10 bases in between. The CDR3 is 14 residues long.

The gene calls are TRBV6-1 and TRBJ2-4, with 10 bases matching TRBD2. The trim removed 2 bases at V and 2 bases at J, leaving 6 bases unmatched. In germline, CDR1 is MNHNS, CDR2 SASEGT. The CDR3 extends over 17 amino acids. This CDR3 reads CASSEQRGGRTKNIQYF. Here the CDR3 DNA reads TGTGCCAGCAGTGAACAGCGGGGGGGCCGGACCAAAAACATTCAGTACTTC.

The V gene is TRBV12-3 or TRBV12-4, the J gene TRBJ1-5, with D unresolved. V was trimmed by 6 bases and J by 0 bases, leaving 6 bases between them. The CDR3 consists of 13 residues. The CDR3 region has the DNA TGTGCCAGCAGCCAGAGTAGCAATCAGCCCCAGCATTTT. It codes for CASSQSSNQPQHF.